The clone carrying this TCR beta chain was seen once. This sample stems from a study of blood T cell repertoires in COVID-19. After removal of 6 bases from V and 6 bases from J, the junction contained 1 base not matched to a gene. The CDR3 loop spans 12 amino acids. The repertoire was sequenced with immunoSEQ multiplex PCR; TCRdb's copy has only in-frame clones and lacks some. The table shows tens of thousands of clones, with roughly 76% occurring only once. The sample was peripheral blood. This chain joins TRBV12-3 or TRBV12-4 and TRBJ1-5; the match to TRBD1 covers 8 bases. The sequence was obtained from a woman aged 55-69 years with acute or convalescent COVID-19. For the CDR3, the DNA is TGTGCCAGCAGACAGGGGGTTCAGCCCCAGCATTTT. Translation gives CASRQGVQPQHF.